These T cell receptor beta chains were read from a single sample in a study of T cell responses to AZD1222 COVID-19 vaccine. Clones were sequenced by immunoSEQ multiplex PCR, and TCRdb holds only the in-frame ones, with some missing. This table holds 120,000 to 150,000 clones, roughly nine tenths found once. The material was peripheral blood, obtained on day 0 of AZD1222 vaccination. These receptors were taken from an adult in good health. CDR3s include the opening cysteine and the closing phenylalanine or tryptophan.

TRBV7-9	TRBJ2-5	CASSLPGAGKTQYF
TRBV7-9	TRBJ1-2	CASSPTGNHGYTF
TRBV28	TRBJ2-3	CASMTGGSTDTQYF
TRBV5-1	TRBJ2-5	CASSLQGRPSETQYF
TRBV28	TRBJ1-3	CASIPDRVDGNTIYF
TRBV6-2/TRBV6-3	TRBJ2-2	CASSDGTRSGGELFF
TRBV2	TRBJ2-7	CASSEAGGEYYEQYF
TRBV18	TRBJ2-6	CASSNGAAGANVLTF
TRBV28	TRBJ2-3	CASSFLSRAADTQYF
TRBV3-1/TRBV3-2	TRBJ1-4	CASSQSWDGRKLFF
TRBV5-5	TRBJ1-2	CASSLFQGHGYTF
TRBV27	TRBJ2-3	CASSYRGLGTDTQYF
TRBV4-3	TRBJ2-2	CASSQDSGIGELFF
TRBV24-1	TRBJ1-6	CATSGAGNSPLHF
TRBV11-3	TRBJ2-3	CASSARLAGVTDTQYF
TRBV7-2	TRBJ2-3	CASSFLGAGTQYF
TRBV19	TRBJ1-6	CASSALRGRNSPLHF
TRBV7-2	TRBJ1-2	CASSLGTGSGGGYTF
TRBV3-1/TRBV3-2	TRBJ2-1	CASSLYNEQFF
TRBV11-2	TRBJ2-1	CASSFIPASGRGEQFF
TRBV28	TRBJ2-2	CASLDSGSGAGELFF
TRBV6-5	TRBJ2-7	CASRTGTGEQYF
TRBV12-3/TRBV12-4	TRBJ2-7	CASSPSAVTAYF
TRBV5-1	TRBJ1-1	CASSMDRANTEAFF
TRBV4-1	TRBJ1-1	CASSQRQGGNTEAFF
TRBV9	TRBJ2-3	CASSPRDSGRKTWTQYF
TRBV11-3	TRBJ2-2	CASSVPTGGRTGELFF
TRBV11-1	TRBJ2-3	CASSHTGLGTPDTQYF
TRBV4-1	TRBJ2-5	CASSEPGHQETQYF
TRBV18	TRBJ1-1	CASSLNLGDPVGTEAFF
TRBV6-5	TRBJ1-2	CASSVDRSIYGYTF
TRBV12-3/TRBV12-4	TRBJ1-5	CASSLGEGQPQHF
TRBV15	TRBJ2-1	CATSREATSRYNEQFF
TRBV18	TRBJ1-5	CASSPGTGILQPQHF
TRBV28	TRBJ2-7	CASSLPAGAPYEQYF
TRBV28	TRBJ2-2	CASTLRTGELFF
TRBV5-4	TRBJ2-4	CASQPSGIFPKNIQYF
TRBV4-3	TRBJ2-1	CASSQEVRGDYNEQFF
TRBV7-2	TRBJ1-2	CASSFDSSNYGYTF
TRBV10-2	TRBJ2-1	CASSEGQGEQFF
TRBV18	TRBJ2-1	CASSPLGLAGGPSEQFF
TRBV27	TRBJ2-2	CATSPGLNTGELFF
TRBV18	TRBJ2-1	CASSPTRTYNEQFF
TRBV18	TRBJ2-2	CASSPLAPKSGGELFF
TRBV28	TRBJ2-5	CASSLGGDGSETQYF
TRBV12-3/TRBV12-4	TRBJ1-5	CASRWGGNQPQHF
TRBV7-9	TRBJ2-7	CASSRRGTAPGDEQYF
TRBV4-2	TRBJ2-3	CASSQDRGGTDTQYF
TRBV4-1	TRBJ2-3	CASSHGRFGLRPSTDTQYF
TRBV5-1	TRBJ2-1	CASSSGQGSEQFF
TRBV28	TRBJ1-6	CASRRAGSLHF
TRBV19	TRBJ2-1	CASSIGASGSIDEQFF